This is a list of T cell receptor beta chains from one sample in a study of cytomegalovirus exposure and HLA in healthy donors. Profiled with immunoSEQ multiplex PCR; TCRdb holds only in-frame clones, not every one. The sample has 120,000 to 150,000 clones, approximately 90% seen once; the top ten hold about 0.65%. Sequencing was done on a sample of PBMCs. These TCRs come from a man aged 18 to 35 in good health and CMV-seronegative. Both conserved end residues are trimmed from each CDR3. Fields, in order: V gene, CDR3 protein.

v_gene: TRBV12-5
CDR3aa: ASGLNRLNTEAF

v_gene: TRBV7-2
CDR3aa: ASSPRTRETQY

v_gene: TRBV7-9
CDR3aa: ASSAGVTAEAF

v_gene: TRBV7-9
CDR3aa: ASSLDSLLNTEAF

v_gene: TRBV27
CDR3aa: ASSLTPGGTDTQY

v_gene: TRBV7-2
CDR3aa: ASSSGTSGYNEQF

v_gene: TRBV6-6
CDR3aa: ASSRGYEQY

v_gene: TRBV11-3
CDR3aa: ASSLKRVSGIYWSEQF

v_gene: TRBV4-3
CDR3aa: ASSQDRPAAGTDTQY

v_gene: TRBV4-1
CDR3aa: ASSQDLVLVGGVEF

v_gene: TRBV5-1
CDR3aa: ASSPHAGEANEKLF

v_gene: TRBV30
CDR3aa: ACSPTLPNTEAF

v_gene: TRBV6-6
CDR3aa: ASGGNTGELF

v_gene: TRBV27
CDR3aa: ASRTPGTSGMTGELF

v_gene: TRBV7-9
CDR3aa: ASSLRETDTQY

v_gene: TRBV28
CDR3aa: ASSLGTGGSEAF

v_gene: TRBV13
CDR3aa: ASSSSRELPQH

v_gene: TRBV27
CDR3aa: ASSLSGTMNTEAF

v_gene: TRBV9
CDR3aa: ASSVTSGPYNEQF

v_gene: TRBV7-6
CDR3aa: ASSPPGRGRGTGELF

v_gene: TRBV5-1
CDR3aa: ASSPGDRGNTEAF

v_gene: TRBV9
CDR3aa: ASSVRDSGHRADTQY